The 5 T cell receptor beta chains reported below all come from one sample, sequenced in a study of T cells after yellow fever vaccination. TCRdb re-called the 5' RACE reads with MiXCR, one entry per CDR3 protein. In the table there are some 29,000 distinct CDR3 sequences, less than 5.5% of which are singletons. The source was CD8+ T cells sorted from PBMCs, collected 10 days after the yellow fever booster vaccination. The receptors here all came from a young man who received the YFV17D yellow fever vaccine.

There are many counts of this clonotype. V gene TRBV5-6 combines with J gene TRBJ2-7, with D possibly TRBD1 on 5 matching bases. Germline V gene data show CDR1 as SGHDT and CDR2 as YYEEEE. The CDR3 is 12 amino acids. V was pared by 3 bases and J by 2 bases, with 6 bases between. The CDR3 bases are TGTGCCAGCAGCTCGACAGCCTACGAGCAGTACTTC. Translating gives CASSSTAYEQYF.

This clonotype turned up a few times. This chain uses TRBV11-2 with TRBJ2-6; the D gene is possibly TRBD2 (6 bases). V lost 11 bases and J 0 bases, leaving 14 bases between the germline ends. The CDR3 runs 15 residues. CDR1 and CDR2 from the germline V gene are SGHAT and FQNNGV. DNA for the CDR3: TGTGCCGGTTCGGGAGCCGTCTCTGGGGCCAACGTCCTGACTTTC. Translating gives CAGSGAVSGANVLTF.

This clonotype was picked up many times. The chain links TRBV3-1 to TRBJ2-1; D may be TRBD1 (6 bases). V dropped 3 bases and J dropped 6 bases, with 18 bases sitting between them. The CDR3 runs 16 residues. CDR1 and CDR2 from the germline V gene are LGHDT and YNNKEL (reference sequence). The CDR3 sequence: CASSHLKGGRGNEQFF. CDR3 nucleotide sequence: TGTGCCAGCAGCCATTTGAAAGGGGGTAGAGGCAATGAGCAGTTCTTC.

This clonotype occurred many times. V is TRBV21-1 and J is TRBJ2-2; the table's D call TRBD2 went unverified against the DNA. TRBV21-1 is a listed pseudogene. The CDR3 runs to 16 residues. The CDR3 region has the DNA TGTGCCAGCAGCAAGTCGACTAATACGAACACCGGGGAGCTGTTTTTT. Amino acid sequence: CASSKSTNTNTGELFF.

In its sample, this clonotype was seen many times. The J gene is TRBJ2-7, the V gene TRBV16; TRBD1 aligns across 9 bases. Germline CDR1 reads KGHSY; CDR2 reads FQNENV. The CDR3 extends over 15 amino acids. J gave up 2 bases and V 3 bases, and 5 bases lay outside the gene matches. The chain's CDR3 is CASSQPRTGAYEQYF. The CDR3 nucleotides read TGTGCCAGCAGCCAGCCGAGGACAGGGGCCTACGAGCAGTACTTC.